The sequence of this TCR beta chain was determined in a study of T cell responses to AZD1222 COVID-19 vaccine. Findings and caveats of the study: Clonal diversity may have been underestimated, and the donors were mostly white British, with more females than males. Spike-specific TCR breadth and depth grew following two AZD1222 doses. After the peak T cell response, and only then, were repertoires sampled.

Measured with immunoSEQ multiplex PCR; TCRdb has only the in-frame clones, and not every one. The top ten hold 10% of the sample, which has more than 150,000 clones, around 92% seen once. As concerns this clone: No antigen is known for it.

This material consisted of peripheral blood, taken on day 0 of AZD1222 vaccination. This receptor was identified in an adult in good health.

The CDR3 bases are TGTGCCATCAGTGAGTCGAACATAAAAGAGACCCAGTACTTC. Its translation: CAISESNIKETQYF. This chain connects TRBV10-3 to TRBJ2-5; D unresolved. Per germline, CDR1 ENHRY and CDR2 SYGVKD. The CDR3 contains 14 residues. V shed 0 bases and J shed 3 bases, with 8 bases lying between them.